The 23 T cell receptor beta chains below were found in one sample sequenced in a study of early T cells in non-severe SARS-CoV-2 infection. TCRdb re-called the 5' RACE reads with MiXCR, one entry per CDR3 protein. The sample carries 95,000 to 110,000 distinct CDR3 sequences, over 8.5% recorded once. The specimen was whole blood. The source of these receptors is an adult who was a healthcare worker with PCR-confirmed SARS-CoV-2 infection or an uninfected control (not recorded which).

The V call is TRBV12-3 or TRBV12-4, the J call TRBJ2-2; D ambiguous. The CDR3 length is 15 residues. The ends were cut back, 1 base at V and 4 bases at J, with 10 bases in the middle. This chain's CDR3 is CASSLVVLATGELFF. The CDR3 DNA reads TGTGCCAGCAGTTTAGTCGTGTTAGCCACCGGGGAGCTGTTTTTT.

V is TRBV28 and J is TRBJ1-1; D not resolved. CDR3 size: 12 residues. The germline gives CDR1 MDHEN, CDR2 SYDVKM. V lost 5 bases and J 5 bases, leaving 9 bases between the germline ends. CDR3 nucleotide sequence: TGTGCCAGCAGTCCCCGTTATACTGAAGCTTTCTTT. As protein: CASSPRYTEAFF. The whole variable domain, filled in from reference TRBV28 and TRBJ1-1, reads DVKVTQSSRYLVKRTGEKVFLECVQDMDHENMFWYRQDPGLGLRLIYFSYDVKMKEKGDIPEGYSVSREKKERFSLILESASTNQTSMYLCASSPRYTEAFFGQGTRLTVV.

There are many counts of this clonotype. V and J are TRBV5-1 and TRBJ2-5; no reliable D call. Germline lookup yields CDR1 SGHRS and CDR2 YFSETQ. Trimming removed 1 base at V and 2 bases at J, with 6 bases between. CDR3 length: 13 residues. The CDR3 protein is CASSLSLQETQYF. CDR3 nucleotides: TGCGCCAGCAGCTTGAGTCTGCAAGAGACCCAGTACTTC.

This clonotype was found many times. J is TRBJ1-1 and V is TRBV7-6; D possibly corresponds to TRBD1 (6 bases). This CDR3 has 13 amino acids. Per the germline V gene, CDR1 is SGHVS and CDR2 is FNYEAQ. Deletions cut 6 bases from V and 3 bases from J, with 11 bases between. The DNA of the CDR3 is TGTGCCAGCAGGGCCGGGACACACACTGAAGCTTTCTTT. Protein sequence: CASRAGTHTEAFF.

This clonotype was seen many times. The junction shows a germline mismatch at one end, possibly a read error. The gene calls are TRBV12-3 or TRBV12-4 and TRBJ2-3; D is uncertain. The CDR3 has 12 amino acids. The DNA of the CDR3 is TGCGCCAGCAGCTTGGCCGTAGATACGCAGTATTTT. Its protein is CASSLAVDTQYF.

This clonotype showed up just a few times. The J gene is TRBJ2-7, the V gene TRBV10-1; 8 positions match TRBD2. CDR1 is WNHNN and CDR2 is SYGVQD in the germline V gene (reference sequence). The CDR3 covers 13 residues. V was clipped by 3 bases and J by 6 bases; unmatched bases: 4. The CDR3 DNA is TGCGCCAGCAGTGACCAGCGGGAGAGCGAGCAGTACTTC. Translating it yields CASSDQRESEQYF.

The genes are TRBV11-2 and TRBJ1-3; D not certain. V lost 1 base to trimming and J lost 7 bases, with 14 bases between them. The CDR3 covers 15 residues. Per germline, CDR1 SGHAT and CDR2 FQNNGV. The DNA of the CDR3 is TGTGCCAGCAGCTTAGCACGGAGTAGAGGGAACACCATATATTTT. This gives the protein CASSLARSRGNTIYF.

In this sample, this clonotype turned up a few times. The V gene is TRBV11-1, the J gene TRBJ2-7, with D maybe TRBD1 (5 bases). The length of the CDR3 is 15 residues. Germline loops: CDR1 SGHAT, CDR2 FQDESV (reference sequence). With 1 base removed from V and 1 base from J, the gap between germline ends came to 11 bases. CDR3 sequence: CASSLVASGSYEQYF. CDR3 in DNA: TGTGCCAGCAGCTTAGTCGCGTCAGGGTCCTACGAGCAGTACTTC.

This clonotype was counted ten times or more. The rearrangement links TRBV28 to TRBJ2-1; 10 positions match TRBD2. Unmatched junction bases numbered 6, after V lost 8 bases and J lost 5 bases. Germline V gene sequence: CDR1 MDHEN, CDR2 SYDVKM. The CDR3 sequence is 14 residues long. CDR3: CASAGTSVNNEQFF. The CDR3 DNA reads as TGTGCCAGCGCCGGGACTAGCGTAAACAATGAGCAGTTCTTC.

This clonotype was counted at least ten times. The chain uses TRBV11-2 and TRBJ2-1; D possibly uses TRBD1 or TRBD2 (5 bases each). V was cut by 4 bases and J by 6 bases, with 16 bases left in between. Germline-derived CDR1 and CDR2 are SGHAT and FQNNGV. The CDR3 loop spans 15 amino acids. CDR3 bases: TGTGCCAGCAGCTCACCGAGAGGGGCAGCCAATGAGCAGTTCTTC. It encodes CASSSPRGAANEQFF.

A note on this clonotype: Just one base apart from a much larger clone, this may be a read error. The genes are TRBV6-1 and TRBJ2-7; D assignment may be TRBD1 or TRBD2 (5 bases each). This CDR3 region has 15 residues. CDR1 and CDR2 (germline): MNHNS, SASEGT. V dropped 11 bases and J dropped 5 bases, with 25 bases sitting between them. CDR3 amino acids: CACAPRDGAPHEQYF. In DNA form, the CDR3 reads TGTGCCTGCGCTCCCCGGGACGGCGCTCCCCACGAGCAGTACTTC.

The table lists this clonotype with many counts. This chain joins TRBV6-2 or TRBV6-3 and TRBJ1-1; 7 bases are a match to TRBD1. Germline CDR1 reads MNHEY; CDR2 reads SVGEGT. With V trimmed by 5 bases and J by 0 bases, 9 bases remained unmatched. CDR3 length equals 16 residues. CDR3 sequence: CASSNGKGQLNTEAFF. The CDR3 DNA is TGTGCCAGCAGTAATGGGAAGGGACAGCTGAACACTGAAGCTTTCTTT.

As for this clonotype: The junction does not match germline at one end; this may be a read error. V and J are TRBV5-6 and TRBJ1-4, with unresolved D. Germline CDR1 reads SGHDT; CDR2 reads YYEEEE. This CDR3 is 13 amino acids long. CDR3 residues: CASSLRAQEKQFF. The CDR3 nucleotides are TGTGCCAGCAGCCTCCGGGCCCAAGAAAAACAGTTTTTT. Full variable domain (missing parts from reference TRBV5-6 and TRBJ1-4): DAGVTQSPTHLIKTRGQQVTLRCSPKSGHDTVSWYQQALGQGPQFIFQYYEEEERQRGNFPDRFSGHQFPNYSSELNVNALLLGDSALYLCASSLRAQEKQFFGSGTQLSVL.

V and J are TRBV5-1 and TRBJ2-3; the D gene is possibly TRBD2 (7 bases). Germline CDR1 is SGHRS and CDR2 is YFSETQ. This CDR3 contains 16 residues. V dropped 0 bases and J dropped 2 bases, with 13 bases sitting between them. The CDR3 coding sequence is TGCGCCAGCAGCTTGGACCGGGGGGCCGCCACAGATACGCAGTATTTT. Amino acid sequence: CASSLDRGAATDTQYF.

The table lists this clonotype with a few counts. This chain uses TRBV11-3 with TRBJ2-1; 9 bases map to TRBD2. There are 15 residues in the CDR3. Per germline, CDR1 SGHNT and CDR2 YENEEA. V dropped 0 bases and J dropped 10; count of bases not matched to a gene: 7. The CDR3, as DNA: TGTGCCAGCAGCTTAGACAGAGCGGGAGGTCGCGAGCAGTTCTTC. Its protein product is CASSLDRAGGREQFF.

The chain is built from TRBV12-3 or TRBV12-4 and TRBJ2-1, with unresolved D. Trimming left V 0 bases short and J 0 bases short, with 12 bases between. The CDR3 consists of 17 residues. DNA for the CDR3: TGTGCCAGCAGTTTAGCGCGAACCGGTAGCTCCTACAATGAGCAGTTCTTC. Encoded protein: CASSLARTGSSYNEQFF.

This clonotype was seen ten or more times. Relative to the germline gene, one junction end is altered; a read error may explain this. This chain joins TRBV7-9 and TRBJ2-2; D may be TRBD2 (5 bases). The CDR3 is 12 amino acids. Per the germline V gene, CDR1 is SEHNR and CDR2 is FQNEAQ (reference sequence). Here the CDR3 DNA reads TGTGCCAGCAGCGCAAGCCCCGGGAAGCTGTTTTTT. This gives the protein CASSASPGKLFF.

The chain carries TRBV28 and TRBJ2-3; D unclear. The CDR3 consists of 15 residues. Germline V gives CDR1 MDHEN, CDR2 SYDVKM. The germline V and J ends were trimmed by 1 base and 4 bases, with 12 bases remaining between them. Here the CDR3 reads CASSLSLGLSDTQYF. CDR3 DNA: TGTGCCAGCAGTTTATCCCTCGGGTTGTCAGATACGCAGTATTTT.

This clonotype was counted ten times or more. The chain links TRBV2 to TRBJ2-3; D possibly corresponds to TRBD2 (6 bases). The CDR3 runs to 13 residues. V gave up 10 bases and J gave up 4 bases, with 15 bases separating them. CDR1 and CDR2 (germline): SNHLY, FYNNEI. The CDR3 loop is CATSRDSSDTQYF. CDR3 DNA: TGTGCCACCTCCCGGGACTCTTCAGATACGCAGTATTTT.

This clonotype showed up just a few times. The rearrangement links TRBV24-1 to TRBJ2-7; 10 nucleotides align to TRBD2. Germline V gene lookup returns CDR1 KGHDR and CDR2 SFDVKD. This CDR3 is 17 amino acids long. V dropped 1 base and J dropped 4; count of bases not matched to a gene: 9. The DNA for the CDR3 is TGTGCCACCAGTGATTTCCCTCGACTAGCGGGCGGATACGAGCAGTACTTC. As protein: CATSDFPRLAGGYEQYF.

This clonotype has just a few counts. The rearrangement uses TRBV18 and TRBJ2-5, with 7 bases that match TRBD2. The ends lost 6 bases at V and 2 bases at J; junction bases unmatched: 9. Germline V gene sequence: CDR1 KGHSH, CDR2 LQKENI. The length of the CDR3 is 15 residues. The CDR3 spells CASSLQAGTQETQYF. In DNA form, the CDR3 reads TGTGCCAGCTCTCTTCAAGCGGGGACGCAAGAGACCCAGTACTTC.

This clonotype was seen repeatedly, ten times or more. V and J are TRBV9 and TRBJ2-5; D is ambiguous. Trimming took off 0 bases at V and 3 bases at J, with 12 bases between the two ends. This CDR3 region has 15 residues. CDR1 is SGDLS and CDR2 is YYNGEE in the germline V gene. The CDR3 nucleotides read TGTGCCAGCAGCGTAGGCGGACGCCTCGAAGAGACCCAGTACTTC. Translation gives CASSVGGRLEETQYF.

V is TRBV24-1 and J is TRBJ2-3; 9 positions match TRBD1. The germline CDR1 and CDR2 sequences are KGHDR and SFDVKD. V trimming: 9 bases; J trimming: 4 bases; junction bases outside the gene matches: 7. CDR3 length: 14 residues. The CDR3 is CATARDRVPDTQYF. The CDR3 nucleotides are TGTGCCACCGCCCGGGACAGGGTACCAGATACGCAGTATTTT.